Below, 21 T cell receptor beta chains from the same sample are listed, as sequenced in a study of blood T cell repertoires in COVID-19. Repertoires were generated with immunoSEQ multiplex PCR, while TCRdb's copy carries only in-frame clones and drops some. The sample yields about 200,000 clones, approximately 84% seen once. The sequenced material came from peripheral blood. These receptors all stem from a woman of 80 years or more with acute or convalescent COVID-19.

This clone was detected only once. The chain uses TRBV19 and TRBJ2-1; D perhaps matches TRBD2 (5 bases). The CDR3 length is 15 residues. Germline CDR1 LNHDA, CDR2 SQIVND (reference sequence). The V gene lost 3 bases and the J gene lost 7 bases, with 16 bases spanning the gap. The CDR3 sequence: CASSIIRERGNEQFF. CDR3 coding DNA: TGTGCCAGTAGTATCATTAGGGAGAGAGGAAATGAGCAGTTCTTC. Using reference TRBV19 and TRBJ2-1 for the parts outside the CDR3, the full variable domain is DGGITQSPKYLFRKEGQNVTLSCEQNLNHDAMYWYRQDPGQGLRLIYYSQIVNDFQKGDIAEGYSVSREKKESFPLTVTSAQKNPTAFYLCASSIIRERGNEQFFGPGTRLTVL.

CDR3 bases: TGTGCCAGTAGTATCCGCGGCGCGGATGAAAAACTGTTTTTT. Protein: CASSIRGADEKLFF. This chain links TRBV19 with TRBJ1-4, with D unclear. This CDR3 comprises 14 residues. V lost 3 bases and J lost 6, with 11 bases in between. Germline values: CDR1 LNHDA, CDR2 SQIVND (reference sequence).

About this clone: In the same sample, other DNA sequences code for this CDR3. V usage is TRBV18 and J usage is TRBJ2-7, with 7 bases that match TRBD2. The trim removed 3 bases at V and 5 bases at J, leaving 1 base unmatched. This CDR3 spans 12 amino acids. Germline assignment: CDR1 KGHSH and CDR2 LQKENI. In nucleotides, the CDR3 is TGTGCCAGCTCACCGGGGGGGGACGAGCAGTACTTC. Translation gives CASSPGGDEQYF.

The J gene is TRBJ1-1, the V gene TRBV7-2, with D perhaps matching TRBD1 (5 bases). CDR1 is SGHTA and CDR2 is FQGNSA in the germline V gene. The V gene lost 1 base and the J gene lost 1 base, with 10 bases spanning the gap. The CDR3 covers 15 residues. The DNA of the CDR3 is TGTGCCAGCAGCTTAGTCGGGGGTACGAACACTGAAGCTTTCTTT. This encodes CASSLVGGTNTEAFF.

The CDR3, as DNA: TGTGCCAGCAGCGTAGACGGGACAGGGGCCTACAATGAGCAGTTCTTC. Its protein product is CASSVDGTGAYNEQFF. The rearrangement joins TRBV9 to TRBJ2-1, with 10 nucleotides matching TRBD1. Germline V lookup: CDR1 SGDLS, CDR2 YYNGEE. V trimming: 0 bases; J trimming: 2 bases; junction bases outside the gene matches: 2. The CDR3 length is 16 residues. Full variable domain (outside the CDR3, taken from reference TRBV9 and TRBJ2-1): DSGVTQTPKHLITATGQRVTLRCSPRSGDLSVYWYQQSLDQGLQFLIQYYNGEERAKGNILERFSAQQFPDLHSELNLSSLELGDSALYFCASSVDGTGAYNEQFFGPGTRLTVL.

The CDR3 DNA sequence: TGTGCCAGCAGCCCTGGGGCTAGCGGATACAATGAGCAGTTCTTC. Translated, it gives CASSPGASGYNEQFF. The gene calls are TRBV14 and TRBJ2-1; 7 nucleotides agree with TRBD2. V lost 4 bases and J lost 4; bases outside the gene matches: 7. Germline CDR1 and CDR2: SGHDN and FVKESK. The CDR3 is 15 residues long. Complete variable domain (other parts from reference TRBV14 and TRBJ2-1): EAGVTQFPSHSVIEKGQTVTLRCDPISGHDNLYWYRRVMGKEIKFLLHFVKESKQDESGMPNNRFLAERTGGTYSTLKVQPAELEDSGVYFCASSPGASGYNEQFFGPGTRLTVL.

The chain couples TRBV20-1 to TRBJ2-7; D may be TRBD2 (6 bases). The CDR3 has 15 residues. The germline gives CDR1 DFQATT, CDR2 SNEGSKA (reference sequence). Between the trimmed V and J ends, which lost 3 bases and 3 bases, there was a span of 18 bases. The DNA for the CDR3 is TGCAGTGCTAGTTGGGGGACTCACATCAACTACGAGCAGTACTTC. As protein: CSASWGTHINYEQYF.

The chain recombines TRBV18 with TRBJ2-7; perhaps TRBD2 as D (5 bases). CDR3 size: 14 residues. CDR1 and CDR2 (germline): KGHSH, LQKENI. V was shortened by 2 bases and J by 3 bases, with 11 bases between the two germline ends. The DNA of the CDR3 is TGTGCCAGCTCACCAATACGGGATAACTACGAGCAGTACTTC. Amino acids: CASSPIRDNYEQYF.

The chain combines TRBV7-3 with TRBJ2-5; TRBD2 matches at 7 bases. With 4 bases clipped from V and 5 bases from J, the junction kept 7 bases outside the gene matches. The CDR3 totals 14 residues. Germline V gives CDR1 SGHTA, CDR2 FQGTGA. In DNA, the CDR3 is TGTGCCAGCAGCTCGGGGGGAGGGCCTGAGACCCAGTACTTC. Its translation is CASSSGGGPETQYF.

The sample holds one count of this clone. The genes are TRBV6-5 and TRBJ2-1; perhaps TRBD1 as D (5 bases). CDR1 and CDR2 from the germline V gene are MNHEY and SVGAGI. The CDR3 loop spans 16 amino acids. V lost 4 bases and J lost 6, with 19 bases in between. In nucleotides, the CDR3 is TGTGCCAGCAGTTCCCCCCAAGCGACAGTGGGCAATGAGCAGTTCTTC. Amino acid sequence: CASSSPQATVGNEQFF.

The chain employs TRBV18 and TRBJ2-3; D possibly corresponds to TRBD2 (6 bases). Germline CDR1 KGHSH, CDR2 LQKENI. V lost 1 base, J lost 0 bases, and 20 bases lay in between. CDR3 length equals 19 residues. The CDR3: CASSPRFQFGGASTDTQYF. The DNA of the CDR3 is TGTGCCAGCTCACCACGGTTTCAATTCGGGGGAGCTAGCACAGATACGCAGTATTTT.

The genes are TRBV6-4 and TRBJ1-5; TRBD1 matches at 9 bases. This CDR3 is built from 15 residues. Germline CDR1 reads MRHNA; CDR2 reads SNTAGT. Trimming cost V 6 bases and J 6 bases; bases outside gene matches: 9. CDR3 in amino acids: CASSRTGDGAQPQHF. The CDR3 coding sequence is TGTGCCAGCAGCCGGACAGGGGATGGGGCTCAGCCCCAGCATTTT.

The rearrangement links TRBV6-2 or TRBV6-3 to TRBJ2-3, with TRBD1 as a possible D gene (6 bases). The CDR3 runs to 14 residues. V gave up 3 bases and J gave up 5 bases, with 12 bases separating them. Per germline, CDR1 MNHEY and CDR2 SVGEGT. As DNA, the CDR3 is TGTGCCAGCAGTTATGGGGGCTCGGGAGATACGCAGTATTTT. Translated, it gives CASSYGGSGDTQYF.

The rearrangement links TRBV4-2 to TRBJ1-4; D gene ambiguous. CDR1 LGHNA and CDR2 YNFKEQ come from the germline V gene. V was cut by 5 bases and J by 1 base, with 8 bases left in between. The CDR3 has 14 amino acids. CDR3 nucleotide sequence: TGTGCCAGCAGCGAGGGTATAACTAATGAAAAACTGTTTTTT. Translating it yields CASSEGITNEKLFF.

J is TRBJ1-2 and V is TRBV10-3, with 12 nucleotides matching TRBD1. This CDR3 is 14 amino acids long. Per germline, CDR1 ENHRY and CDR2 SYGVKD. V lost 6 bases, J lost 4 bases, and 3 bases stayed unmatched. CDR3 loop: CAIRGDRGPYGYTF. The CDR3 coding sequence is TGTGCCATCAGGGGGGACAGGGGGCCCTATGGCTACACCTTC.

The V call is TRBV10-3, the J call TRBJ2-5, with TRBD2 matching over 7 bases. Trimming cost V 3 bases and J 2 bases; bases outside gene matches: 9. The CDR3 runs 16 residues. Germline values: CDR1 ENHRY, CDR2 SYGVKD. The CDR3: CAISDGGTKTQETQYF. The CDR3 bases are TGTGCCATCAGTGATGGGGGGACTAAAACTCAAGAGACCCAGTACTTC.

CDR3 DNA: TGCAGCGCACGGACAGGGTCTTACAATGAGCAGTTCTTC. Translated: CSARTGSYNEQFF. The V and J genes are TRBV29-1 and TRBJ2-1; 8 bases align to TRBD1. The germline V gene encodes CDR1 SQVTM and CDR2 ANQGSEA. The CDR3 is 13 amino acids. Trimming removed 7 bases from V and 4 bases from J; junction bases left unmatched: 6.

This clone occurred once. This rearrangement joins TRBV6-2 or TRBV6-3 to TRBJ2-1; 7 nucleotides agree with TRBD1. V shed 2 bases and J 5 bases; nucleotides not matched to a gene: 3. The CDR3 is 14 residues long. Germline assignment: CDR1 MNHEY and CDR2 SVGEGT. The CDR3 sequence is CASSYRDRNNEQFF. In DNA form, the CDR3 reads TGTGCCAGCAGTTACCGGGACAGAAACAATGAGCAGTTCTTC.

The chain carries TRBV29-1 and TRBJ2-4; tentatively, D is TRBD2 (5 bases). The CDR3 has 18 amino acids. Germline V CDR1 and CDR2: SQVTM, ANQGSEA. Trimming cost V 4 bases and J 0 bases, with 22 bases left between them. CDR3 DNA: TGCAGCGTTGTACTGAGGGCCGGTTGGAATTTAGCCAAAAACATTCAGTACTTC. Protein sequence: CSVVLRAGWNLAKNIQYF.

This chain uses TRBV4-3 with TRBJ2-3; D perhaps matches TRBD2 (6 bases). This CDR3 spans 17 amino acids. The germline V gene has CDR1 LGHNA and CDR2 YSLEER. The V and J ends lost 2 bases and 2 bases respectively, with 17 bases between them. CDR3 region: CASSQLGPREFTDTQYF. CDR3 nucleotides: TGCGCCAGCAGCCAACTAGGGCCTCGGGAGTTCACAGATACGCAGTATTTT.

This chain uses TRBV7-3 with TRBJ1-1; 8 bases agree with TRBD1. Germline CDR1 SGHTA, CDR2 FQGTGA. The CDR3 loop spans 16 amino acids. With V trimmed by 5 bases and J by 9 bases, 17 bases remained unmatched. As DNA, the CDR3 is TGTGCCAGCAGCCCCGGCCCTGGACAGGGAGTAGCGAAAGCTTTCTTT. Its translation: CASSPGPGQGVAKAFF.